In this sample, the clone carrying this TCR beta chain turned up a few times. No antigen is known for it. One entry per CDR3 protein results from TCRdb running MiXCR on the 5' RACE reads. The table shows about 920,000 distinct CDR3 sequences, with around 12% occurring only once. The data derive from a study of identical twins. The length of the CDR3 is 13 residues. Germline CDR1 and CDR2: WNHNN and SYGVQD (reference sequence). Trimming pared 7 bases from V and 2 bases from J, leaving 12 bases between. Study-level results: Whereas memory repertoires showed no such difference, abundant cord blood beta clonotypes carried fewer insertions.

These data also featured in a second study, about yellow fever vaccine responses in identical twins.

This clonotype was sampled from a woman aged 18-29 years in good health. The rearrangement links TRBV10-1 to TRBJ2-7, with D maybe TRBD1 (6 bases). What was sequenced was PBMCs. DNA of the CDR3: TGCGCCAGCACGGGTCACAGGGCCTACGAGCAGTACGTC. Translated: CASTGHRAYEQYV.